The next 14 T cell receptor beta chains were all read from a single sample in a study of blood T cell repertoires in COVID-19. Sequencing was performed with immunoSEQ multiplex PCR; in TCRdb, only in-frame clones are kept and a portion is missing. The sample lists some 170,000 clones, 80% to 95% occurring once. The sequenced sample was peripheral blood. The receptors derive from a woman aged 60-75 years with COVID-19, enrolled during active disease.

The chain is built from TRBV7-3 and TRBJ1-1; a weak D match, TRBD1 (5 bases). Germline CDR1 and CDR2: SGHTA and FQGTGA. V dropped 1 base and J dropped 3 bases, with 6 bases sitting between them. The CDR3 has 13 residues. The CDR3 nucleotides are TGTGCCAGCAGCTTAAGGGGGGACACTGAAGCTTTCTTT. Its translation is CASSLRGDTEAFF.

On this clone itself: The sample contains more than one DNA sequence encoding this CDR3. This rearrangement joins TRBV19 to TRBJ1-5, with D possibly TRBD1 on 5 matching bases. Germline assignment: CDR1 LNHDA and CDR2 SQIVND (reference sequence). Deletions cut 3 bases from V and 5 bases from J, with 8 bases between. The CDR3 has 13 residues. Here the CDR3 DNA reads TGTGCCAGTAGTATTCGCAGGGATCAGCCCCAGCATTTT. Encoded protein: CASSIRRDQPQHF. The whole variable domain, remainder taken from reference TRBV19 and TRBJ1-5, is DGGITQSPKYLFRKEGQNVTLSCEQNLNHDAMYWYRQDPGQGLRLIYYSQIVNDFQKGDIAEGYSVSREKKESFPLTVTSAQKNPTAFYLCASSIRRDQPQHFGDGTRLSIL.

The chain recombines TRBV4-1 with TRBJ2-1; 10 bases align to TRBD2. The length of the CDR3 is 17 residues. V dropped 0 bases and J dropped 4; count of bases not matched to a gene: 6. From germline, CDR1 is MGHRA and CDR2 YSYEKL. CDR3 region: CASSQESLAGTYNEQFF. The CDR3 DNA reads TGCGCCAGCAGCCAAGAGTCACTAGCGGGGACGTACAATGAGCAGTTCTTC.

The chain recombines TRBV12-3 or TRBV12-4 with TRBJ1-5, with D unclear. The V end was cut by 8 bases, the J end by 6 bases, with 14 bases between. The CDR3 consists of 13 residues. In DNA, the CDR3 is TGTGCCAGCGGGCCCGCCGAAGGTCAGCCCCAGCATTTT. It codes for CASGPAEGQPQHF.

The chain carries TRBV5-6 and TRBJ1-2; 9 bases align to TRBD1. Germline assignment: CDR1 SGHDT and CDR2 YYEEEE. V was pared by 2 bases and J by 3 bases, with 5 bases of the junction left unmatched. The CDR3 is 15 residues long. This CDR3 reads CASSLNRGLYYGYTF. The CDR3 region has the DNA TGTGCCAGCAGCTTAAACAGGGGGCTATACTATGGCTACACCTTC.

V is TRBV5-1 and J is TRBJ1-1, with D hard to call. Trimming pared 0 bases from V and 2 bases from J, leaving 11 bases between. CDR1 is SGHRS and CDR2 is YFSETQ in the germline V gene. The CDR3 contains 15 residues. CDR3 bases: TGCGCCAGCAGCTTGGGCAGGCTAACAAACACTGAAGCTTTCTTT. As protein: CASSLGRLTNTEAFF.

The chain carries TRBV5-4 and TRBJ1-4; D is undetermined. Germline V gene lookup returns CDR1 SGHNT and CDR2 YYREEE (reference sequence). This CDR3 spans 13 amino acids. The V end lost 0 bases, the J end lost 3 bases, and 3 bases lay between the germline ends. CDR3 residues: CASSLAANEKLFF. In DNA form, the CDR3 reads TGTGCCAGCAGCTTGGCAGCTAATGAAAAACTGTTTTTT.

This sequence joins TRBV5-4 and TRBJ1-1, with D uncertain. Germline V gene data show CDR1 as SGHNT and CDR2 as YYREEE (reference sequence). This CDR3 has 13 residues. The ends were cut back, 0 bases at V and 3 bases at J, with 6 bases in the middle. The CDR3 DNA reads TGTGCCAGCAGCTTGGGGCAGGACACTGAAGCTTTCTTT. Translated: CASSLGQDTEAFF.

This clone occurred once. V is TRBV21-1 and J is TRBJ1-1; TRBD1 is the table's D call and was not checked against the DNA. TRBV21-1 is recorded as a pseudogene. The CDR3 consists of 13 residues. Written as DNA, the CDR3 is TGTGCCAGCAGCGGACAGGCGAACACTGAAGCTTTCTTT. It specifies CASSGQANTEAFF.

The chain combines TRBV11-2 with TRBJ2-7; tentatively, D is TRBD1 (6 bases). There are 15 residues in the CDR3. Germline V gives CDR1 SGHAT, CDR2 FQNNGV. V was trimmed by 1 base and J by 6 bases, leaving 16 bases between them. CDR3 DNA sequence: TGTGCCAGCAGCTTAGGGGCAGGGGCAGTAATCGAGCAGTACTTC. It translates to CASSLGAGAVIEQYF.

The chain carries TRBV18 and TRBJ1-2; 9 nucleotides agree with TRBD1. The length of the CDR3 is 17 residues. Losses at the gene ends were 3 bases for V and 8 bases for J; bases not matched to a gene: 16. The germline V gene encodes CDR1 KGHSH and CDR2 LQKENI. The CDR3 protein is CASSPGEGDRALGGYTF. For the CDR3, the DNA is TGTGCCAGCTCACCGGGGGAAGGGGACAGGGCCCTTGGAGGCTACACCTTC. Supplemented by reference TRBV18 and TRBJ1-2, the full variable domain reads NAGVMQNPRHLVRRRGQEARLRCSPMKGHSHVYWYRQLPEEGLKFMVYLQKENIIDESGMPKERFSAEFPKEGPSILRIQQVVRGDSAAYFCASSPGEGDRALGGYTFGSGTRLTVV.

This chain uses TRBV20-1 with TRBJ2-4, with 10 bases matching TRBD2. The CDR3 has 17 amino acids. Per the germline V gene, CDR1 is DFQATT and CDR2 is SNEGSKA (reference sequence). V lost 3 bases and J lost 3; bases outside the gene matches: 11. DNA for the CDR3: TGCAGTGCTAGTCGTGGCAGCGGGGGGGCAGACAAAAACATTCAGTACTTC. As protein: CSASRGSGGADKNIQYF.

The rearrangement uses TRBV3-1 (or the pseudogene TRBV3-2) and TRBJ2-1, with 8 bases matching TRBD2. Germline lookup yields CDR1 LGHDT and CDR2 YNNKEL (reference sequence). The trim removed 4 bases at V and 3 bases at J, leaving 5 bases unmatched. This CDR3 comprises 15 residues. The CDR3 sequence: CASSLALAVYNEQFF. DNA of the CDR3: TGTGCCAGCAGCCTGGCACTAGCGGTCTACAATGAGCAGTTCTTC.

The chain carries TRBV27 and TRBJ1-4, with 11 bases fitting TRBD1. V lost 5 bases, J lost 11 bases, and 13 bases stayed unmatched. The germline gives CDR1 MNHEY, CDR2 SMNVEV (reference sequence). This CDR3 is 16 amino acids long. The CDR3 DNA sequence: TGTGCCAGCAGTCCCTGGACAGGGGGCGTCTCGGAGAAACTGTTTTTT. Protein sequence: CASSPWTGGVSEKLFF.